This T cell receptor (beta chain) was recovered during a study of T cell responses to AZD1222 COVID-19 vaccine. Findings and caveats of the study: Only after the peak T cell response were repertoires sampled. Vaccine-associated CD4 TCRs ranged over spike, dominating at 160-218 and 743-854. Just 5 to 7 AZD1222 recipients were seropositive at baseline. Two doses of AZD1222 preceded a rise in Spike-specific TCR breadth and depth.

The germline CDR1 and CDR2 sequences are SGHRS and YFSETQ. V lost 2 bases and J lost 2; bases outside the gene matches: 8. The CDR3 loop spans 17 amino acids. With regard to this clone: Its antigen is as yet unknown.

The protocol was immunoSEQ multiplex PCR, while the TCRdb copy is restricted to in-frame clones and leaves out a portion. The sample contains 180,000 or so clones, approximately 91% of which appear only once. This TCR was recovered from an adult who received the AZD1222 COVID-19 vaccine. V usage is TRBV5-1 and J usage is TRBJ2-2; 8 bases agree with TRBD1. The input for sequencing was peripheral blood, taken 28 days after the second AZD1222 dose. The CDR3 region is CASSFGQGQANTGELFF. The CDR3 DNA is TGCGCCAGCAGCTTTGGACAGGGACAGGCTAACACCGGGGAGCTGTTTTTT.